This entry is about one TCR beta chain. The CDR3 contains 17 residues. The ends lost 5 bases at V and 5 bases at J; junction bases unmatched: 10. CDR1 is MNHEY, CDR2 SMNVEV, per germline (reference sequence). Clones were read by immunoSEQ multiplex PCR, and TCRdb kept only the in-frame ones, dropping some. The data hold approximately 100,000 clones, with approximately 92% observed a single time. The data derive from a study of T cell responses to AZD1222 COVID-19 vaccine. Sequenced here: peripheral blood, sampled on day 0 of AZD1222 vaccination. The sequence was collected from an adult in good health. The chain combines TRBV27 with TRBJ2-1; the match to TRBD2 covers 12 bases. The CDR3 sequence is CASSLKQLAGGHNEQFF. For the CDR3, the DNA is TGTGCCAGCAGTCTAAAACAACTAGCGGGAGGACACAATGAGCAGTTCTTC.